The rows below give T cell receptor beta chains drawn from one sample of a study of T-cell memory formation after mild COVID-19. TCRdb reanalysed the 5' RACE reads using MiXCR and keeps one entry per CDR3 protein. The sample contains about 620,000 distinct CDR3 sequences, more than 15% of which appear only once. The sequenced sample consisted of PBMCs or a T cell subset sorted from them (not recorded which). These receptors originate from an adult woman who had mild COVID-19 (a few samples of this study predate the infection). Cell type and time point are not known. CDR3s include the opening cysteine and the closing phenylalanine or tryptophan. Each record gives: J gene, clone size, V gene, D gene, CDR3 DNA, CDR3 protein. The D gene is left open where the match is weak. The size of a clone is reported for some rows only, either as once, few or many, or as a class for expanded clones.

j_gene: TRBJ2-7; abundance: -; v_gene: TRBV20-1; d_gene: TRBD1; CDR3nt: TGCAGTGCTGCCTGGACAGGGATCTACGAGCAGTACTTC; CDR3aa: CSAAWTGIYEQYF
j_gene: TRBJ1-1; abundance: few; v_gene: TRBV29-1; d_gene: -; CDR3nt: TGCAGCGCCTCAGGGTACGAAGCTTTCTTT; CDR3aa: CSASGYEAFF
j_gene: TRBJ2-2; abundance: -; v_gene: TRBV6-1; d_gene: TRBD2; CDR3nt: TGTGCCAGCAGAGAGCGGGGGGGCGACACCGGGGAGCTGTTTTTT; CDR3aa: CASRERGGDTGELFF
j_gene: TRBJ2-7; abundance: few; v_gene: TRBV4-1; d_gene: TRBD2; CDR3nt: TGCGCCAGCAGCCAAGACCAGCGGGGGGGCTACGAGCAGTACTTC; CDR3aa: CASSQDQRGGYEQYF
j_gene: TRBJ2-3; abundance: few; v_gene: TRBV7-8; d_gene: -; CDR3nt: TGTGCCAGCAGCTTAGCTGGGGCTGGGAGTACGCAGTATTTT; CDR3aa: CASSLAGAGSTQYF
j_gene: TRBJ2-1; abundance: few; v_gene: TRBV7-8; d_gene: -; CDR3nt: TGTGCCAGCAGCCTAATCGGGGACAATGAGCAGTTCTTC; CDR3aa: CASSLIGDNEQFF
j_gene: TRBJ2-2; abundance: -; v_gene: TRBV7-7; d_gene: TRBD1; CDR3nt: TGTGCTAGCAGCTCGGGACAGGGTAAATGGAACGGGGAGCTGTTTTTT; CDR3aa: CASSSGQGKWNGELFF
j_gene: TRBJ1-4; abundance: -; v_gene: TRBV5-1; d_gene: -; CDR3nt: TGCGCCAGCAGCTTCAGATCGGGGGCAACTAATGAAAAACTGTTTTTT; CDR3aa: CASSFRSGATNEKLFF
j_gene: TRBJ2-3; abundance: few; v_gene: TRBV5-4; d_gene: TRBD1; CDR3nt: TGTGCCAGCAGCTTAGCTTTCGACAGGGCGGCAGATACGCAGTATTTT; CDR3aa: CASSLAFDRAADTQYF
j_gene: TRBJ2-2; abundance: -; v_gene: TRBV21-1; d_gene: -; CDR3nt: -; CDR3aa: CASILARGQVNSPRTPGSCFF
j_gene: TRBJ1-1; abundance: once; v_gene: TRBV12-3/TRBV12-4; d_gene: -; CDR3nt: TGTGCCAGCAGTTTACTCCGGGGGGTCACTGAAGCTTTCTTT; CDR3aa: CASSLLRGVTEAFF
j_gene: TRBJ1-5; abundance: few; v_gene: TRBV9; d_gene: TRBD1; CDR3nt: TGTGCCAGCAGCACGGGACAGGGGATCAATCAGCCCCAGCATTTT; CDR3aa: CASSTGQGINQPQHF
j_gene: TRBJ1-2; abundance: -; v_gene: TRBV4-1; d_gene: -; CDR3nt: TGCGCCAGCACCCCATCGAGGGGGGGCTATGGCTACACCTTC; CDR3aa: CASTPSRGGYGYTF
j_gene: TRBJ2-1; abundance: -; v_gene: TRBV12-3/TRBV12-4; d_gene: -; CDR3nt: TGTGCCAGCGGGCTTAGCGGTCTCTACAATGAGCAGTTCTTC; CDR3aa: CASGLSGLYNEQFF
j_gene: TRBJ1-5; abundance: -; v_gene: TRBV7-9; d_gene: -; CDR3nt: TGTGCCAGCAGCTTAGACTCTGGTGGCAATCAGCCCCAGCATTTT; CDR3aa: CASSLDSGGNQPQHF
j_gene: TRBJ2-3; abundance: once; v_gene: TRBV9; d_gene: TRBD1; CDR3nt: TGTGCCAGCAGCGTGGCAGGGGGTCCAATCACAGATACGCAGTATTTT; CDR3aa: CASSVAGGPITDTQYF
j_gene: TRBJ2-7; abundance: few; v_gene: TRBV29-1; d_gene: -; CDR3nt: TGCAGCGTCCGAACTACTAGGATTCTCCCAGTCTACGAGCAGTACTTC; CDR3aa: CSVRTTRILPVYEQYF
j_gene: TRBJ2-5; abundance: -; v_gene: TRBV5-1; d_gene: -; CDR3nt: TGCGCCAGCAGCTTGGGGGACGGGACGGAGACCCAGTACTTC; CDR3aa: CASSLGDGTETQYF
j_gene: TRBJ2-7; abundance: few; v_gene: TRBV5-1; d_gene: -; CDR3nt: TGCGCCAGCAGCTCGGGACGTCCCCACGAGCAGTACTTC; CDR3aa: CASSSGRPHEQYF
j_gene: TRBJ1-4; abundance: few; v_gene: TRBV7-9; d_gene: -; CDR3nt: TGTGCCAGCAGCTTAGGGGCTGTAACTAATGAAAAACTGTTTTTT; CDR3aa: CASSLGAVTNEKLFF
j_gene: TRBJ2-3; abundance: many; v_gene: TRBV7-3; d_gene: -; CDR3nt: TGTGCCAGCAGCTTACAGGCCAGCACAGATACGCAGTATTTT; CDR3aa: CASSLQASTDTQYF
j_gene: TRBJ2-3; abundance: many; v_gene: TRBV20-1; d_gene: TRBD2; CDR3nt: TGCAGCACTAGCGGGGGGGGGACAGATACGCAGTATTTT; CDR3aa: CSTSGGGTDTQYF
j_gene: TRBJ1-6; abundance: few; v_gene: TRBV27; d_gene: -; CDR3nt: TGTGCCAGCGGTTCCCAACTCACTAATTCACCCCTCCACTTT; CDR3aa: CASGSQLTNSPLHF
j_gene: TRBJ2-4; abundance: few; v_gene: TRBV9; d_gene: TRBD1; CDR3nt: TGTGCCAGCAGCGTAGCTGGGACAGGGCCTTTTCAGTACTTC; CDR3aa: CASSVAGTGPFQYF
j_gene: TRBJ1-1; abundance: -; v_gene: TRBV29-1; d_gene: TRBD1; CDR3nt: TGCAGCGTCGAGGATGGCAGGGGGCGGACTGAAGCTTTCTTT; CDR3aa: CSVEDGRGRTEAFF
j_gene: TRBJ2-5; abundance: few; v_gene: TRBV5-1; d_gene: TRBD2; CDR3nt: TGCGCCAGCAGCACACCTAGCGGGAGAGAGACCCAGTACTTC; CDR3aa: CASSTPSGRETQYF
j_gene: TRBJ1-4; abundance: many; v_gene: TRBV18; d_gene: -; CDR3nt: TGTGCCAGCTCACCGGGTCTTAATGAAAAACTGTTTTTT; CDR3aa: CASSPGLNEKLFF
j_gene: TRBJ2-7; abundance: -; v_gene: TRBV18; d_gene: -; CDR3nt: TGTGCCAGCTCACCGAAGGATCTCTCCTACGAGCAGTACTTC; CDR3aa: CASSPKDLSYEQYF
j_gene: TRBJ2-5; abundance: -; v_gene: TRBV2; d_gene: -; CDR3nt: TGTGCCAGCAGTGATACAGCGTACCAAGAGACCCAGTACTTC; CDR3aa: CASSDTAYQETQYF
j_gene: TRBJ1-5; abundance: few; v_gene: TRBV6-2/TRBV6-3; d_gene: TRBD1; CDR3nt: TGTGCCAGCAGTTACCGACAGGGTCCCAATCAGCCCCAGCATTTT; CDR3aa: CASSYRQGPNQPQHF
j_gene: TRBJ1-1; abundance: -; v_gene: TRBV12-3/TRBV12-4; d_gene: -; CDR3nt: TGTGCCAGCCAGTATTGGGAAGGGGATGAAGCTTTCTTT; CDR3aa: CASQYWEGDEAFF
j_gene: TRBJ2-7; abundance: -; v_gene: TRBV7-2; d_gene: -; CDR3nt: TGTGCCAGCAGTTTGGGGGGATTTCCGCGGACGTCCTACGAGCAGTACTTC; CDR3aa: CASSLGGFPRTSYEQYF
j_gene: TRBJ1-1; abundance: few; v_gene: TRBV2; d_gene: -; CDR3nt: TGTGCCAGCAGTAGGTCGTACACTGAAGCTTTCTTT; CDR3aa: CASSRSYTEAFF
j_gene: TRBJ2-1; abundance: many; v_gene: TRBV5-1; d_gene: -; CDR3nt: TGCGCCAGCAGCTTGGACGCCTACAATGAGCAGTTCTTC; CDR3aa: CASSLDAYNEQFF
j_gene: TRBJ1-2; abundance: -; v_gene: TRBV4-1; d_gene: -; CDR3nt: TGCGCCAGCAGCCGACCCGGACAGCTCTATGGCTACACCTTC; CDR3aa: CASSRPGQLYGYTF
j_gene: TRBJ2-5; abundance: -; v_gene: TRBV15; d_gene: -; CDR3nt: TGTGCCACCAGCAGAGATCGCAGCGGGCAAGAGACCCAGTACTTC; CDR3aa: CATSRDRSGQETQYF
j_gene: TRBJ1-2; abundance: -; v_gene: TRBV5-6; d_gene: -; CDR3nt: TGTGCCAGCAGTTACTTGGGTGGCTACACCTTC; CDR3aa: CASSYLGGYTF
j_gene: TRBJ2-1; abundance: few; v_gene: TRBV29-1; d_gene: TRBD2; CDR3nt: TGCAGCGTACAGACTAGCGGGGGGTTCGGCAATGAGCAGTTCTTC; CDR3aa: CSVQTSGGFGNEQFF
j_gene: TRBJ2-5; abundance: -; v_gene: TRBV11-2; d_gene: TRBD1; CDR3nt: TGTGCCAGCAGCACCGGGGACAGGGGACCCCAAGAGACCCAGTACTTC; CDR3aa: CASSTGDRGPQETQYF
j_gene: TRBJ2-7; abundance: few; v_gene: TRBV4-3; d_gene: -; CDR3nt: TGCGCCAGCAGCCAAGACGGTACAAGATCGGGAGTCAACGAGCAGTACTTC; CDR3aa: CASSQDGTRSGVNEQYF
j_gene: TRBJ2-1; abundance: few; v_gene: TRBV5-1; d_gene: -; CDR3nt: TGCGCCAGCAGCTCGGGACGGAGCTCCTACAATGAGCAGTTCTTC; CDR3aa: CASSSGRSSYNEQFF
j_gene: TRBJ2-3; abundance: -; v_gene: TRBV5-1; d_gene: -; CDR3nt: TGCGCCAGCAGCCCACGGACTACCCGCACAGATACGCAGTATTTT; CDR3aa: CASSPRTTRTDTQYF
j_gene: TRBJ2-7; abundance: -; v_gene: TRBV21-1; d_gene: -; CDR3nt: TGTGCCAGCAGCAAACTGCTGGAGTACCACGAGCAGTACTTC; CDR3aa: CASSKLLEYHEQYF
j_gene: TRBJ2-1; abundance: -; v_gene: TRBV6-5; d_gene: TRBD2; CDR3nt: TGTGCCAGCAGCCCCCACCGGGGGGGGAGCTCCTACAATGAGCAGTTCTTC; CDR3aa: CASSPHRGGSSYNEQFF
j_gene: TRBJ2-3; abundance: few; v_gene: TRBV20-1; d_gene: -; CDR3nt: TGCAGTGCTAGAGATGGGAGTCGGGTCACAGATACGCAGTATTTT; CDR3aa: CSARDGSRVTDTQYF
j_gene: TRBJ2-4; abundance: few; v_gene: TRBV20-1; d_gene: TRBD2; CDR3nt: TGCAGTGCTAGACCGTCCCTAGCGGGGGTCATCCCTCTAGCCAAAAACATTCAGTACTTC; CDR3aa: CSARPSLAGVIPLAKNIQYF